This T cell receptor (beta chain) came from a study of blood T cell repertoires in COVID-19. The V end lost 1 base, the J end lost 5 bases, and 11 bases lay between the germline ends. From germline, CDR1 is SGHTA and CDR2 FQGNSA. CDR3 length equals 14 residues. Profiling relied on immunoSEQ multiplex PCR, and the TCRdb table lists in-frame clones only, not all of them. The data show 40,000 to 50,000 clones, with more than 75% seen just once and around 17% held by the top ten. Sequenced input: peripheral blood. This sequence joins TRBV7-2 and TRBJ2-5; a possible D gene is TRBD1 (5 bases). The TCR originated in a man in his 70s with active COVID-19. The CDR3 spells CASSLGGRVETQYF. CDR3 in DNA: TGTGCCAGCAGCTTAGGGGGCAGGGTGGAGACCCAGTACTTC.